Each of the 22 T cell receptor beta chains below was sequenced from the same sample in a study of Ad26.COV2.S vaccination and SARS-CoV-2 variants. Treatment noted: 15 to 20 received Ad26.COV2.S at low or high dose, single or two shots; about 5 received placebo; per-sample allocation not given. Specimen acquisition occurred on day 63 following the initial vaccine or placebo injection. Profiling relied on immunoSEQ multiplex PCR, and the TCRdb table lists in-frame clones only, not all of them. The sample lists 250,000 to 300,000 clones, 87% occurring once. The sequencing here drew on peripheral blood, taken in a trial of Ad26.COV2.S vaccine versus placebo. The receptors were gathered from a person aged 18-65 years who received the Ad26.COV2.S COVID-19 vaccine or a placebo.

The CDR3, as DNA: TGTGCCAGCTCACCCGGGACAGAAAGCTATGGCTACACCTTC. It translates to CASSPGTESYGYTF. The chain employs TRBV18 and TRBJ1-2; 7 bases are shared with TRBD1. The CDR3 runs to 14 residues. V lost 3 bases to trimming and J lost 4 bases; unmatched junction nucleotides: 5. CDR1 is KGHSH and CDR2 is LQKENI in the germline V gene.

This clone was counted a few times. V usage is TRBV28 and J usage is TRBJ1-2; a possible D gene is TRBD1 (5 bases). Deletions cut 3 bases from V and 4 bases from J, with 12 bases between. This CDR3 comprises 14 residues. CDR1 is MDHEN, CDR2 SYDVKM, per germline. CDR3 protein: CASSLRGSVYGYTF. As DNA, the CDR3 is TGTGCCAGCAGTTTGAGGGGTTCGGTCTATGGCTACACCTTC.

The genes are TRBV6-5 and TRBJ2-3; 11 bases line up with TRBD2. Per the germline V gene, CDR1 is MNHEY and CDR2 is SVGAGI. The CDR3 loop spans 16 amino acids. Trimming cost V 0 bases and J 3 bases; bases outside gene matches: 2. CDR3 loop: CASSYSGLAGTDTQYF. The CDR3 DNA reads TGTGCCAGCAGTTACTCTGGACTAGCGGGTACAGATACGCAGTATTTT.

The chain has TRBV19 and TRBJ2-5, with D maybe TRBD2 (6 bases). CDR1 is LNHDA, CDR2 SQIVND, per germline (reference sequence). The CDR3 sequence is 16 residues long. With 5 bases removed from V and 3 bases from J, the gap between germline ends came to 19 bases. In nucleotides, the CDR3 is TGTGCCAGTAGTCTCCCGGCCGGGAGTATCGAAGAGACCCAGTACTTC. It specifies CASSLPAGSIEETQYF.

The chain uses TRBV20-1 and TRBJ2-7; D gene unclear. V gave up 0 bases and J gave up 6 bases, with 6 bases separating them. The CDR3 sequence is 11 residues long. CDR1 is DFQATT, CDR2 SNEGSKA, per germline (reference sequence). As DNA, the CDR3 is TGCAGTGCTAGAGATTTGGGCGAGCAGTACTTC. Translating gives CSARDLGEQYF.

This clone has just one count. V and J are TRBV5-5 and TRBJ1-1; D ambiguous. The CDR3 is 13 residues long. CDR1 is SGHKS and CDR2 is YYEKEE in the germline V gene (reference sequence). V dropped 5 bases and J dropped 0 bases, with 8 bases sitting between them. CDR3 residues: CASRSDLNTEAFF. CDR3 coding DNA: TGTGCCAGCAGGTCCGACCTGAACACTGAAGCTTTCTTT.

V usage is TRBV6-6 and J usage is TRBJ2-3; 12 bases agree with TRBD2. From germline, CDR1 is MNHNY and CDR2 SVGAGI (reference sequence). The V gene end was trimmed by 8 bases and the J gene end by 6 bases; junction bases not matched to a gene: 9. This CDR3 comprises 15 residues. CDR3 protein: CASVTTSGGVDTQYF. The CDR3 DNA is TGTGCCAGCGTCACGACTAGCGGGGGAGTGGATACGCAGTATTTT.

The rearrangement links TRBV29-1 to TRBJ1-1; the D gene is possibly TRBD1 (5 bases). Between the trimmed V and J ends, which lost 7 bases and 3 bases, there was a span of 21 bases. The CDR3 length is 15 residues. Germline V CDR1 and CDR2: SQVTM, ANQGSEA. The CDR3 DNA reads TGCAGCGCCGAATCCCAGAGATGGGGACACACTGAAGCTTTCTTT. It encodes CSAESQRWGHTEAFF.

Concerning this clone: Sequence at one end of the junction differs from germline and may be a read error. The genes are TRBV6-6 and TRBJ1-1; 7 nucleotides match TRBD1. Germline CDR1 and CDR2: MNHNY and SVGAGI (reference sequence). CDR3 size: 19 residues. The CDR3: CASSPRGGRVRGFGTKAFF. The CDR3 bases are TGTGCCAGCAGTCCTAGAGGGGGCAGGGTACGAGGGTTCGGCACTAAAGCTTTCTTT.

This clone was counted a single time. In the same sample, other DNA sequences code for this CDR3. This CDR3 reads CASSLDSSAGNTIYF. CDR3 coding DNA: TGCGCCAGCAGCTTGGACTCGTCAGCCGGAAACACCATATATTTT. This chain uses TRBV5-1 with TRBJ1-3; D is ambiguous. The CDR3 length is 15 residues. CDR1 and CDR2 (germline): SGHRS, YFSETQ. Trimming stripped 0 bases from V and 4 bases from J, with 11 bases between.

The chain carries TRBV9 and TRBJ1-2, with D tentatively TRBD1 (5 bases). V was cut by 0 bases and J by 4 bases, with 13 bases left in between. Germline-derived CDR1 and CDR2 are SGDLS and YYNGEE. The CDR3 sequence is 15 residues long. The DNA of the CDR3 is TGTGCCAGCAGCGTAGGGGACCGTGAGGGCTATGGCTACACCTTC. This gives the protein CASSVGDREGYGYTF.

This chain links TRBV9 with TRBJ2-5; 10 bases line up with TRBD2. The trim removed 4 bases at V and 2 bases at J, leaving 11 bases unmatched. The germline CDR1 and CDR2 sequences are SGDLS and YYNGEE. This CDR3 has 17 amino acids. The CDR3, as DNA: TGTGCCAGCAGCCCCTCGGTCCGGACTAGCGGACAAGAGACCCAGTACTTC. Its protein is CASSPSVRTSGQETQYF.

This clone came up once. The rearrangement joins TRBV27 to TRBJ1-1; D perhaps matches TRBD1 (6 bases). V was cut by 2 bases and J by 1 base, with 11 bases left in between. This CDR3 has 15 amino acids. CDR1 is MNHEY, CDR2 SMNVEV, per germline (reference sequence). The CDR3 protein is CASSLTARGNTEAFF. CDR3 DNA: TGTGCCAGCAGTTTAACGGCCAGGGGGAACACTGAAGCTTTCTTT.

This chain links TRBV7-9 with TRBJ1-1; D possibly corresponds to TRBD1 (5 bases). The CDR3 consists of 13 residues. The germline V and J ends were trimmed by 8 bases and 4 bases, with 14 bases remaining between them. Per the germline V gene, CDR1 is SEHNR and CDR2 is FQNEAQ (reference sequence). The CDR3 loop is CASCGGLATEAFF. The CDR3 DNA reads TGTGCCAGCTGTGGGGGTCTAGCCACTGAAGCTTTCTTT.

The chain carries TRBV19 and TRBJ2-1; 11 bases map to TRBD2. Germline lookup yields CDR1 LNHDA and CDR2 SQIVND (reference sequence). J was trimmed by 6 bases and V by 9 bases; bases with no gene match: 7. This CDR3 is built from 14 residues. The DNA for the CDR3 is TGTGCCAGCGCCGGTAGCGGGAGGGTCAATGAGCAGTTCTTC. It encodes CASAGSGRVNEQFF. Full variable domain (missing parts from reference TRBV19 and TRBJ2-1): DGGITQSPKYLFRKEGQNVTLSCEQNLNHDAMYWYRQDPGQGLRLIYYSQIVNDFQKGDIAEGYSVSREKKESFPLTVTSAQKNPTAFYLCASAGSGRVNEQFFGPGTRLTVL.

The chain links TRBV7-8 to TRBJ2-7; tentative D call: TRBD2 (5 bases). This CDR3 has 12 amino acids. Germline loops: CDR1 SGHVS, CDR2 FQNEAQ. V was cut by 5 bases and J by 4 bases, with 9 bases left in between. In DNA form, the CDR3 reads TGTGCCAGCAGCGCGACGGGATACGAGCAGTACTTC. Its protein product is CASSATGYEQYF.

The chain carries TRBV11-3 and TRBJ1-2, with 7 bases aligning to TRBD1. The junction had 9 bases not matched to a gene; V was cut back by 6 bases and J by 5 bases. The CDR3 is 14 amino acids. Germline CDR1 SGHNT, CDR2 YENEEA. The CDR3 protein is CASSSGQEIYGYTF. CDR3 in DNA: TGTGCCAGCAGTTCCGGACAGGAGATATATGGCTACACCTTC. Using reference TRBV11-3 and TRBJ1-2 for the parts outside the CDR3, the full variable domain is EAGVVQSPRYKIIEKKQPVAFWCNPISGHNTLYWYLQNLGQGPELLIRYENEEAVDDSQLPKDRFSAERLKGVDSTLKIQPAELGDSAVYLCASSSGQEIYGYTFGSGTRLTVV.

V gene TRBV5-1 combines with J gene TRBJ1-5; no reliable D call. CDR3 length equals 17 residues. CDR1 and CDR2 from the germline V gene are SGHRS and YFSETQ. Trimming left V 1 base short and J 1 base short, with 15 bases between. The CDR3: CASSLKPALGSNQPQHF. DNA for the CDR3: TGCGCCAGCAGCTTGAAGCCCGCCCTGGGGAGCAATCAGCCCCAGCATTTT.

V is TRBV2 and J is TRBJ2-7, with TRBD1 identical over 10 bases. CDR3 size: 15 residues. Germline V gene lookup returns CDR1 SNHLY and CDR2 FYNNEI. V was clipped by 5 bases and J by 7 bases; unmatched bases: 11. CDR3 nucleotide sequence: TGTGCCAGCAGTCAGAGGACGACAGGGGGCGGGGAGCAGTACTTC. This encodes CASSQRTTGGGEQYF. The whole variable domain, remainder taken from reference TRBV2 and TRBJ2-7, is EPEVTQTPSHQVTQMGQEVILRCVPISNHLYFYWYRQILGQKVEFLVSFYNNEISEKSEIFDDQFSVERPDGSNFTLKIRSTKLEDSAMYFCASSQRTTGGGEQYFGPGTRLTVT.

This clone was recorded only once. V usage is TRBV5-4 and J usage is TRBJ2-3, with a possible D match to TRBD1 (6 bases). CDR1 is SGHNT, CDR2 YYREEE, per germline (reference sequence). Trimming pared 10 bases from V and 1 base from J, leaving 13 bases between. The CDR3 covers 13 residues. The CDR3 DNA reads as TGTGCCGTCCAGGGGTCCCGCACAGATACGCAGTATTTT. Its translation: CAVQGSRTDTQYF.

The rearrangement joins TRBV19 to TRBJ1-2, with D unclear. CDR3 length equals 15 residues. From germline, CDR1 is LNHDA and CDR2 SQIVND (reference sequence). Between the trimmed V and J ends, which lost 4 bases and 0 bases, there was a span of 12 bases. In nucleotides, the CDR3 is TGTGCCAGTAGTAGAGGCTCGGCAGCTAACTATGGCTACACCTTC. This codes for CASSRGSAANYGYTF.

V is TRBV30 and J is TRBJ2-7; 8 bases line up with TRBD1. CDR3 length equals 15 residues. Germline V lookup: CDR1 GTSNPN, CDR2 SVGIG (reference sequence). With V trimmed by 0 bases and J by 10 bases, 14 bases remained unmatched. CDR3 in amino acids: CAWSVSVGQGVLQYF. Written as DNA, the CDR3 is TGTGCCTGGAGTGTGAGTGTAGGACAGGGAGTGTTACAGTACTTC.